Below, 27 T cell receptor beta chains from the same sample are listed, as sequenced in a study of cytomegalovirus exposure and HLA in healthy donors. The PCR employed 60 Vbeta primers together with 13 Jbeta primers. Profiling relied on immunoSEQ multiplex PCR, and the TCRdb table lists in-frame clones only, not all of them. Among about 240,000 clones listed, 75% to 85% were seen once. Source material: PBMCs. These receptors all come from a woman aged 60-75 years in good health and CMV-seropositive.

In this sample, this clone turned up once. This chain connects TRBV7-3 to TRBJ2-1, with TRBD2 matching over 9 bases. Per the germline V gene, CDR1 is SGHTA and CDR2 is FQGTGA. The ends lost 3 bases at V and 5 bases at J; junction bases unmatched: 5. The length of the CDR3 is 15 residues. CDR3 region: CASSFMTSGNNEQFF. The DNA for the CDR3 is TGTGCCAGCAGCTTCATGACTAGCGGTAACAATGAGCAGTTCTTC.

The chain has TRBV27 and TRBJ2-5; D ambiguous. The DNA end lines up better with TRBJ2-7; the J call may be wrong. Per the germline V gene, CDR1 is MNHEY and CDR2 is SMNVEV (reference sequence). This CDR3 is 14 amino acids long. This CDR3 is CASSPWRFSYEQYF. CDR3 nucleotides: TGTGCCAGCAGCCCCTGGCGGTTCTCCTACGAGCAGTACTTC.

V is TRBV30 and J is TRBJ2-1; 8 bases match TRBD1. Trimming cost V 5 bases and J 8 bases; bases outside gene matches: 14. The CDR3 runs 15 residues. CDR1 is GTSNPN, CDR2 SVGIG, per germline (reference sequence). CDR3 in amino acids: CAWGGGQGSMDEQFF. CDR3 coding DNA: TGTGCCTGGGGGGGTGGACAGGGAAGCATGGATGAGCAGTTCTTC.

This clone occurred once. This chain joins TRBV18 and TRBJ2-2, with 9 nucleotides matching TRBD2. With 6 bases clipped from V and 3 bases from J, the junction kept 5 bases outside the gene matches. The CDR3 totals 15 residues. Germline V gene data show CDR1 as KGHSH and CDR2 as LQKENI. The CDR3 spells CASSPGTSHTGELFF. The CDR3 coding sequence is TGTGCCAGCTCCCCCGGGACTAGCCACACCGGGGAGCTGTTTTTT.

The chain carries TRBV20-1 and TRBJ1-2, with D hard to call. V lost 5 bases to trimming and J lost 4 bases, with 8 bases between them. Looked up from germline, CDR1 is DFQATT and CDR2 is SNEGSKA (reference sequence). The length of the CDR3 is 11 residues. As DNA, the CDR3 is TGCAGTGCTCCTGGCCTCTATGGCTACACCTTC. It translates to CSAPGLYGYTF.

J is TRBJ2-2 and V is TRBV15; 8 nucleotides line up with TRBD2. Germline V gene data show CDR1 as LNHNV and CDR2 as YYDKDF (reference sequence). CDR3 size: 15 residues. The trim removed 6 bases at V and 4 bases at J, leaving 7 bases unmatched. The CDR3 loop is CATREGLAGTGELFF. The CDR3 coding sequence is TGTGCCACCAGGGAAGGACTAGCTGGCACCGGGGAGCTGTTTTTT.

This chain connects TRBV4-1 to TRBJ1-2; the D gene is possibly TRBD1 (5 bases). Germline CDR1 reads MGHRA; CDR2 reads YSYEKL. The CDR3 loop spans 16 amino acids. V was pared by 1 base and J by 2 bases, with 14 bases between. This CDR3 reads CASSQASTGTNYGYTF. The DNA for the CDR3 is TGCGCCAGCAGCCAAGCTTCAACAGGAACAAACTATGGCTACACCTTC.

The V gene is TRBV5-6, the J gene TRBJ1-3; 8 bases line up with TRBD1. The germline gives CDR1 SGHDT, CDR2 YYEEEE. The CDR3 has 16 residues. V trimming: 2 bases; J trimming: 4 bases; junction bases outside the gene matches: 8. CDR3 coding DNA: TGTGCCAGCAGCTTCGCCTCAGGGGGCCTCGGAAACACCATATATTTT. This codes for CASSFASGGLGNTIYF.

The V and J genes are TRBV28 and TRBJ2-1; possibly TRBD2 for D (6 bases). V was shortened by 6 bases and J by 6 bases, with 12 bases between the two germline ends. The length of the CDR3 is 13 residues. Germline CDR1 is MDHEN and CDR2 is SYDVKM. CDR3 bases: TGTGCCAGCAGGACTAGTGGAGGCAATGAGCAGTTCTTC. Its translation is CASRTSGGNEQFF.

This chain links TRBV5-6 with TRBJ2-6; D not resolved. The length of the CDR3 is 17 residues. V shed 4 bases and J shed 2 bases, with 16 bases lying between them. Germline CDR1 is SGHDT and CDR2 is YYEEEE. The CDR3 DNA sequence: TGTGCCAGCAGCCCTTCGTCCCTGGCCCCTGGGGCCAACGTCCTGACTTTC. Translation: CASSPSSLAPGANVLTF.

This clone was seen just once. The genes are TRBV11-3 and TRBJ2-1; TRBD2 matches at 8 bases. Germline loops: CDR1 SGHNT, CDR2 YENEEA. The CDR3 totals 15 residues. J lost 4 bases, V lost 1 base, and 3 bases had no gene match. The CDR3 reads CASSLAGRGYNEQFF. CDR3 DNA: TGTGCCAGCAGCTTAGCCGGGAGGGGATACAATGAGCAGTTCTTC.

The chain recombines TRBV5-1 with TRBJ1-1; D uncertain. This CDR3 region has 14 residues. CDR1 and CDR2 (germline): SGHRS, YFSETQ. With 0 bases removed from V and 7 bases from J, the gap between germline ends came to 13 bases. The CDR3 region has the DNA TGCGCCAGCAGCTTGGCCGTGGGGAGTCTTGAAGCTTTCTTT. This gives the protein CASSLAVGSLEAFF.

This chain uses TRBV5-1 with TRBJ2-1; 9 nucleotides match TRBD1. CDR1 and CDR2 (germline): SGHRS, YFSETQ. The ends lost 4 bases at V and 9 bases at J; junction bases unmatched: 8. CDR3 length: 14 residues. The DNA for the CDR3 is TGCGCCAGCAGCATAGGGACAGGGTCTCGTGAGCAGTTCTTC. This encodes CASSIGTGSREQFF.

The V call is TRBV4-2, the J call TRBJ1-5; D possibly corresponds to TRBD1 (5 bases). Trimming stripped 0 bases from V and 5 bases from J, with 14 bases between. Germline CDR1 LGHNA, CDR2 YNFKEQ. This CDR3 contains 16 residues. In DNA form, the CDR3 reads TGTGCCAGCAGCCAAGATCCCGGGGGGTACGATCAGCCCCAGCATTTT. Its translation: CASSQDPGGYDQPQHF.

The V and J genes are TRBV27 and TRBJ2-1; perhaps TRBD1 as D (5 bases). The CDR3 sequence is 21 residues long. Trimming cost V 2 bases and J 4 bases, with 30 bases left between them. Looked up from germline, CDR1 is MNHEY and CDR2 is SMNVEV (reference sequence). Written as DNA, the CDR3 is TGTGCCAGCAGTTTAATTGGAAGCAGAGCCAGGGCTCGCGCCCAATACAATGAGCAGTTCTTC. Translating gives CASSLIGSRARARAQYNEQFF.

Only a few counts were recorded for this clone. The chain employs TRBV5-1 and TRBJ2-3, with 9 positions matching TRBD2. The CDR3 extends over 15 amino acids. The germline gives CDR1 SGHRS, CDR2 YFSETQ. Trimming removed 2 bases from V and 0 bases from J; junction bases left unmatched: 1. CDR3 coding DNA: TGCGCCAGCAGCTTCAGCGGGAGGAGCACAGATACGCAGTATTTT. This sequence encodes CASSFSGRSTDTQYF.

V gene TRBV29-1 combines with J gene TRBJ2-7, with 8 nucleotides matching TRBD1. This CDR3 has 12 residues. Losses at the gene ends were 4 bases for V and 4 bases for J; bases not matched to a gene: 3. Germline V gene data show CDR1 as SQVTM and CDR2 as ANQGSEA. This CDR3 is CSVVYRGYEQYF. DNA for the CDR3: TGCAGCGTTGTGTACAGGGGGTACGAGCAGTACTTC.

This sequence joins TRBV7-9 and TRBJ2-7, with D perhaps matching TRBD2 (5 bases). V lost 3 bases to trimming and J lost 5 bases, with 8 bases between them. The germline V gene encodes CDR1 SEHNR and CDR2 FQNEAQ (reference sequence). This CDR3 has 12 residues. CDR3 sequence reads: CASSFGNHEQYF. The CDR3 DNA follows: TGTGCCAGCAGCTTCGGGAACCACGAGCAGTACTTC. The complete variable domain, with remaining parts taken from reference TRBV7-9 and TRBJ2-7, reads DTGVSQNPRHKITKRGQNVTFRCDPISEHNRLYWYRQTLGQGPEFLTYFQNEAQLEKSRLLSDRFSAERPKGSFSTLEIQRTEQGDSAMYLCASSFGNHEQYFGPGTRLTVT.

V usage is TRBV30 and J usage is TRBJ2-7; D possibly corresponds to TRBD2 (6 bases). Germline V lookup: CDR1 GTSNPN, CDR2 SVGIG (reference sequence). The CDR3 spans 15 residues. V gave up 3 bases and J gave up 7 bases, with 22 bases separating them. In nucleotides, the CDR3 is TGTGCCTGGAGCGGAAGGACTACGTTCCTTTGGGAGCAGTACTTC. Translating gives CAWSGRTTFLWEQYF.

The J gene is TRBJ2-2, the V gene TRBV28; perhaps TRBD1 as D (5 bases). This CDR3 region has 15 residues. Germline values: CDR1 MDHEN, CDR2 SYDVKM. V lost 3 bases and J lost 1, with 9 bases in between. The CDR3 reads CASSFVGVNTGELFF. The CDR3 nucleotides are TGTGCCAGCAGTTTTGTAGGGGTGAACACCGGGGAGCTGTTTTTT. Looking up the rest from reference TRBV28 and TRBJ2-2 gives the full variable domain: DVKVTQSSRYLVKRTGEKVFLECVQDMDHENMFWYRQDPGLGLRLIYFSYDVKMKEKGDIPEGYSVSREKKERFSLILESASTNQTSMYLCASSFVGVNTGELFFGEGSRLTVL.

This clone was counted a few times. Written as DNA, the CDR3 is TGTGCCAGCAGCCAAGGGCATATGGCAAACAATGAGCAGTTCTTC. This codes for CASSQGHMANNEQFF. The chain links TRBV4-2 to TRBJ2-1, with D unresolved. V dropped 1 base and J dropped 5 bases, with 12 bases sitting between them. Germline values: CDR1 LGHNA, CDR2 YNFKEQ. CDR3 length: 15 amino acids.

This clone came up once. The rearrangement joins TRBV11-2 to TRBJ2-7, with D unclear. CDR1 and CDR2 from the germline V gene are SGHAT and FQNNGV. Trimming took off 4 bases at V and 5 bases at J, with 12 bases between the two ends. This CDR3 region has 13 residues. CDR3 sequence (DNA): TGTGCCAGCAGCTCCCCGGAGAGACACGAGCAGTACTTC. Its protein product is CASSSPERHEQYF.

CDR3 nucleotides: TGTGCCAGCAGTTGGTCAGGGGCTGGAAACACCATATATTTT. Amino acid sequence: CASSWSGAGNTIYF. The chain combines TRBV6-5 with TRBJ1-3, with D maybe TRBD1 (6 bases). The germline V gene has CDR1 MNHEY and CDR2 SVGAGI. This CDR3 contains 14 residues. V was shortened by 4 bases and J by 2 bases, with 9 bases between the two germline ends.

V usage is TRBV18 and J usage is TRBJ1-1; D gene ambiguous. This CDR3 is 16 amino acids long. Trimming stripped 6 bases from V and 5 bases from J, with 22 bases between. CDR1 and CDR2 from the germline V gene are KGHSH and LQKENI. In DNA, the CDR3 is TGTGCCAGCTCGAGAAACCAAATCGGTATAGAAACTGAAGCTTTCTTT. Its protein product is CASSRNQIGIETEAFF.

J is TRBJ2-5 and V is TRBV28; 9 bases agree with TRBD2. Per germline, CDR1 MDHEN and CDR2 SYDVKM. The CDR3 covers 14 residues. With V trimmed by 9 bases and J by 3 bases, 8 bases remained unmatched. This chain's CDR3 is CASKGASGKETQYF. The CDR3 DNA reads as TGTGCCAGTAAGGGGGCTAGCGGGAAAGAGACCCAGTACTTC.

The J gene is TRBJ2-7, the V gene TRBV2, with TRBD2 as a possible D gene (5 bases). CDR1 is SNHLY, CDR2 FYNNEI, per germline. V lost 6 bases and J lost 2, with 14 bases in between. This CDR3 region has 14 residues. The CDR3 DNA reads TGTGCCAGCAGCGGTGTAGGGAGAACCTACGAGCAGTACTTC. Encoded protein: CASSGVGRTYEQYF.

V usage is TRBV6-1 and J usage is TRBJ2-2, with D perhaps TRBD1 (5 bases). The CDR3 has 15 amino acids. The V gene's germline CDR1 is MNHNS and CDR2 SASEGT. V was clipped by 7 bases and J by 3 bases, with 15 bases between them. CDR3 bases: TGTGCCAGCATTTGGGGCAATACGGACACCGGGGAGCTGTTTTTT. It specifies CASIWGNTDTGELFF.